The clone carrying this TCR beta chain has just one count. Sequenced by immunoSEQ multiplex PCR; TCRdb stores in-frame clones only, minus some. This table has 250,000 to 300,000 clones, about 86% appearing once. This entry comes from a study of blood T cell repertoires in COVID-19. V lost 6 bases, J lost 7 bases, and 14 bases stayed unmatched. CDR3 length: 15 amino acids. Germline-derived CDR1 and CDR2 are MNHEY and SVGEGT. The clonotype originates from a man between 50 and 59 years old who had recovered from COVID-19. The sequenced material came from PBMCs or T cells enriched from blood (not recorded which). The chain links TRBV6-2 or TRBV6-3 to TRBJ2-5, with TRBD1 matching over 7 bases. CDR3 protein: CASSRRDSLWGTQYF. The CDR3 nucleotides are TGTGCCAGCAGCCGTCGGGACAGTCTTTGGGGGACCCAGTACTTC.